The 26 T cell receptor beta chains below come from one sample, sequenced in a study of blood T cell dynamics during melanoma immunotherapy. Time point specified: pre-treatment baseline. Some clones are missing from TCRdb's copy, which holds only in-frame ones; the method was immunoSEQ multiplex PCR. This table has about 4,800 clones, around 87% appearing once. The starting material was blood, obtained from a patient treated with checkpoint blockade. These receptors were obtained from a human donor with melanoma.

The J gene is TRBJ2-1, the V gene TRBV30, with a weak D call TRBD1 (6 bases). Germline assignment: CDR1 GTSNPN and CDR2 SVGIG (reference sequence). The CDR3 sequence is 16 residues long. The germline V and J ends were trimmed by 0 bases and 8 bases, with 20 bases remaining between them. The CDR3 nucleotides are TGTGCCTGGAGTGTAATATTGGTGGCAGGGGACGATGAGCAGTTCTTC. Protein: CAWSVILVAGDDEQFF.

In nucleotides, the CDR3 is TGTGCCAGCAGTTATAACAGGGAATATGGCTACACCTTC. It codes for CASSYNREYGYTF. V gene TRBV6-5 combines with J gene TRBJ1-2, with D tentatively TRBD1 (6 bases). The CDR3 is 13 amino acids. Between the trimmed V and J ends, which lost 3 bases and 5 bases, there was a span of 10 bases. CDR1 and CDR2 (germline): MNHEY, SVGAGI.

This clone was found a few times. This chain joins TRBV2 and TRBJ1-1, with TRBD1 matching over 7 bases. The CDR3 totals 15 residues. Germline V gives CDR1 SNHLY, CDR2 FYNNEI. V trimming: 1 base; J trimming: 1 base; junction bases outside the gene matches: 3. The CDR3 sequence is CASSEEGQSNTEAFF. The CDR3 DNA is TGTGCCAGCAGTGAAGAGGGACAGTCGAACACTGAAGCTTTCTTT.

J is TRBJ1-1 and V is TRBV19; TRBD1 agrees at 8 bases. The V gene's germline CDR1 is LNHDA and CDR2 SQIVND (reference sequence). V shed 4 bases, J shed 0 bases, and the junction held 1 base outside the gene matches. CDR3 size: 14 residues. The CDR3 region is CASSTDRVNTEAFF. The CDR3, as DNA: TGTGCCAGTAGTACGGACAGGGTGAACACTGAAGCTTTCTTT. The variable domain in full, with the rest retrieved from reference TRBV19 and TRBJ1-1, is DGGITQSPKYLFRKEGQNVTLSCEQNLNHDAMYWYRQDPGQGLRLIYYSQIVNDFQKGDIAEGYSVSREKKESFPLTVTSAQKNPTAFYLCASSTDRVNTEAFFGQGTRLTVV.

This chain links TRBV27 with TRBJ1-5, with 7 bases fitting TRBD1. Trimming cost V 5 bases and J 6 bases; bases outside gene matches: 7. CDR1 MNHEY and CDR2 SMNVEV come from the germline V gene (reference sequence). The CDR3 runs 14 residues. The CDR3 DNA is TGTGCCAGCAGTATAGACAGGGTCGGTCAGCCCCAGCATTTT. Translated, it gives CASSIDRVGQPQHF.

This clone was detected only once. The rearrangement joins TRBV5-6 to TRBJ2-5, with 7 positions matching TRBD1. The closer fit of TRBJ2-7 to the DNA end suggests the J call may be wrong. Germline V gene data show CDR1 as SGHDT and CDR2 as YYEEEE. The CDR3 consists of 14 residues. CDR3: CASSLGQGPYEQYF. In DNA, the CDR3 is TGTGCCAGCAGCTTGGGACAGGGACCCTACGAGCAGTACTTC.

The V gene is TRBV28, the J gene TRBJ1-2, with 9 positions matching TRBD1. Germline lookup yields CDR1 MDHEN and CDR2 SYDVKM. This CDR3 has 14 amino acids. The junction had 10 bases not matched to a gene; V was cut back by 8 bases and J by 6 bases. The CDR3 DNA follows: TGTGCCAGCCGATCCGCGGACAGGGGAAATGGCTACACCTTC. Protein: CASRSADRGNGYTF.

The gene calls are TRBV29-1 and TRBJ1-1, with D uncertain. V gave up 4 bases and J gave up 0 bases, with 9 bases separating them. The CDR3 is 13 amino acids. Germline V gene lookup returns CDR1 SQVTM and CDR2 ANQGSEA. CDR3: CSVVGPMNTEAFF. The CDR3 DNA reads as TGCAGCGTTGTCGGGCCGATGAACACTGAAGCTTTCTTT.

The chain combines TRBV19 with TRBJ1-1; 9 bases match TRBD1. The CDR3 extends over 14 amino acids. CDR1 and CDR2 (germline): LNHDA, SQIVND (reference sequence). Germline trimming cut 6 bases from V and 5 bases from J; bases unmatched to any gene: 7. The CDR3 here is CASSTGGFGTEAFF. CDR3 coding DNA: TGTGCCAGTAGCACAGGGGGCTTCGGGACTGAAGCTTTCTTT.

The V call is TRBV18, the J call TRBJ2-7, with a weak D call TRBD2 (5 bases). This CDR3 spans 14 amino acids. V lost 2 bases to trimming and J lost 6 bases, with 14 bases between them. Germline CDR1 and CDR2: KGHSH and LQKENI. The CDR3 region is CASSPDILGGEQYF. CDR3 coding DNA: TGTGCCAGCTCACCAGACATACTAGGCGGCGAGCAGTACTTC. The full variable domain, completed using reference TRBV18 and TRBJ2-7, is NAGVMQNPRHLVRRRGQEARLRCSPMKGHSHVYWYRQLPEEGLKFMVYLQKENIIDESGMPKERFSAEFPKEGPSILRIQQVVRGDSAAYFCASSPDILGGEQYFGPGTRLTVT.

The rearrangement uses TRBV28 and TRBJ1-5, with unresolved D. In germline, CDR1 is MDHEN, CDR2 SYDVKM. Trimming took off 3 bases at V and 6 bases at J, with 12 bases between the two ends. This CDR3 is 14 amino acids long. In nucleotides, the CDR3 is TGTGCCAGCAGTTTCGAGATACGTGGTCAGCCCCAGCATTTT. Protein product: CASSFEIRGQPQHF.

The CDR3 reads CASRKTSGKAEQFF. CDR3 in DNA: TGTGCCAGTAGAAAGACTAGCGGGAAGGCTGAGCAGTTCTTC. This chain joins TRBV19 and TRBJ2-1; 11 bases map to TRBD2. The CDR3 consists of 14 residues. The junction had 7 bases not matched to a gene; V was cut back by 6 bases and J by 9 bases. The germline gives CDR1 LNHDA, CDR2 SQIVND (reference sequence).

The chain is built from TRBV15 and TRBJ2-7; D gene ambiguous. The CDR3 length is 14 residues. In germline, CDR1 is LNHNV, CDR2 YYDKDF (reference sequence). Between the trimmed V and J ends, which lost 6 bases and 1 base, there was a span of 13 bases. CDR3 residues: CATSDRGPSYEQYF. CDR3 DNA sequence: TGTGCCACCAGTGACCGCGGTCCATCCTACGAGCAGTACTTC.

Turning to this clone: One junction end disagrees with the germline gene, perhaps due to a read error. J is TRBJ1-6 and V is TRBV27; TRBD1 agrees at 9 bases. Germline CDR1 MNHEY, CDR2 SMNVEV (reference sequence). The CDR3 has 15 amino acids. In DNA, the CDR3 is TGTGCCAGCAGTTTCGGGACAGGGAATAACTCACCCCTCCACTTT. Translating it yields CASSFGTGNNSPLHF.

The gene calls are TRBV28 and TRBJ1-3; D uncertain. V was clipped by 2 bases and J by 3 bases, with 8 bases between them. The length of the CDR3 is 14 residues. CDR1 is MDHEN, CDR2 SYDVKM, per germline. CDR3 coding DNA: TGTGCCAGCAGTTTAGGGCAGCTTGGAAACACCATATATTTT. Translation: CASSLGQLGNTIYF. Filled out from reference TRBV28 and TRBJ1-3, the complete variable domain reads DVKVTQSSRYLVKRTGEKVFLECVQDMDHENMFWYRQDPGLGLRLIYFSYDVKMKEKGDIPEGYSVSREKKERFSLILESASTNQTSMYLCASSLGQLGNTIYFGEGSWLTVV.

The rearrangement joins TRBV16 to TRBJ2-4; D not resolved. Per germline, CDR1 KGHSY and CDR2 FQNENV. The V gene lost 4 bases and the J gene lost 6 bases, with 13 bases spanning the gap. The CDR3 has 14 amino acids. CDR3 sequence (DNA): TGTGCCAGCAGCCCTAGTGAGCTCCGAAACATTCAGTACTTC. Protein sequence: CASSPSELRNIQYF.

The CDR3, as DNA: TGCGCCAGCAGCCAAGACCCCCGTTCCCCTGAAGCTTTCTTT. This gives the protein CASSQDPRSPEAFF. The chain recombines TRBV4-1 with TRBJ1-1; D unresolved. V gave up 0 bases and J gave up 6 bases, with 11 bases separating them. Germline-derived CDR1 and CDR2 are MGHRA and YSYEKL. The CDR3 is 14 amino acids.

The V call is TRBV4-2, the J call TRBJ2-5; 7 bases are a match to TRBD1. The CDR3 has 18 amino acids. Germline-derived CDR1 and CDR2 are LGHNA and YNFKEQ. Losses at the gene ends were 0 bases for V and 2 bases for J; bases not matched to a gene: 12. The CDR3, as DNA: TGTGCCAGCAGCCAAGATTTATTAGGGGGCGCTGAGCAAGAGACCCAGTACTTC. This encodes CASSQDLLGGAEQETQYF.

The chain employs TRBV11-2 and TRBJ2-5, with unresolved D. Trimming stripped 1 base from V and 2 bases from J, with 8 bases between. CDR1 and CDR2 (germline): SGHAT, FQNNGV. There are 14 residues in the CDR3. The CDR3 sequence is CASSLGVRQETQYF. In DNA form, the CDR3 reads TGTGCCAGCAGCTTAGGAGTCAGACAAGAGACCCAGTACTTC.

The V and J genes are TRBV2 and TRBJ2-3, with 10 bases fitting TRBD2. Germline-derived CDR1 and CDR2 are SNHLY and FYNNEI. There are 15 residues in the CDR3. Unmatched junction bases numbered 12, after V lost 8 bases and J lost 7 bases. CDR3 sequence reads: CASALPAGGWNTQYF. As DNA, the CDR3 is TGTGCCAGCGCATTGCCAGCGGGAGGGTGGAATACGCAGTATTTT. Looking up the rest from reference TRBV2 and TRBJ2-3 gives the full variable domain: EPEVTQTPSHQVTQMGQEVILRCVPISNHLYFYWYRQILGQKVEFLVSFYNNEISEKSEIFDDQFSVERPDGSNFTLKIRSTKLEDSAMYFCASALPAGGWNTQYFGPGTRLTVL.

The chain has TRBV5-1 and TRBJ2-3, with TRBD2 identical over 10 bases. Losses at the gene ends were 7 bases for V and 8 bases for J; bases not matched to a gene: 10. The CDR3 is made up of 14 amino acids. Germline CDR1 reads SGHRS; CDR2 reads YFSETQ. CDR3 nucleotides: TGCGCCAGCGAGCGGGAGGGCCCTTTGGGTACGCAGTATTTT. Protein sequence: CASEREGPLGTQYF.

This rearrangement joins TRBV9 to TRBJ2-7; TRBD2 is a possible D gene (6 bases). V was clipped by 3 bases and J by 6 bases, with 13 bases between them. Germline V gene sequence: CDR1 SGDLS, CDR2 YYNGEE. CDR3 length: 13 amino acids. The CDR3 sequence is CASSAGDFSEQYF. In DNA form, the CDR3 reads TGTGCCAGCAGCGCTGGGGACTTCTCCGAGCAGTACTTC.

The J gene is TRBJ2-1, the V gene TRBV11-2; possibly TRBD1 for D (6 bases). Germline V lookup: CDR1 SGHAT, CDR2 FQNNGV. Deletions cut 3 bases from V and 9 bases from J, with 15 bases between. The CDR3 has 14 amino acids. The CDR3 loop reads CASSFDPGTTEQFF. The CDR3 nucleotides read TGTGCCAGCAGCTTCGATCCCGGGACAACTGAGCAGTTCTTC.

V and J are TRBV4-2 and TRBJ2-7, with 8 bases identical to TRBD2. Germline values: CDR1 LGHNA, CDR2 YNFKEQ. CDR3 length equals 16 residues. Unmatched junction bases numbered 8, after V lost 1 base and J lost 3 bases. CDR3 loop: CASSQVGTSGLYEQYF. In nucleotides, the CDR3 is TGTGCCAGCAGCCAAGTAGGAACTAGCGGACTCTACGAGCAGTACTTC.

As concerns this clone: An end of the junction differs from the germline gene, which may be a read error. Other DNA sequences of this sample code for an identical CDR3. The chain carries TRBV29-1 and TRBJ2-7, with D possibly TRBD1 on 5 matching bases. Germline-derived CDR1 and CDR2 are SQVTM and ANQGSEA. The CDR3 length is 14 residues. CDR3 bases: TGCAGTGTTGCCCGAAGGGGTCAGAACAACGAGCAGTACTTC. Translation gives CSVARRGQNNEQYF.

CDR3 nucleotides: TGCAGCGCTAAAAGACGGGAAGAGCAGTACTTC. As protein: CSAKRREEQYF. The chain recombines TRBV29-1 with TRBJ2-7; tentatively, D is TRBD2 (5 bases). The germline V gene encodes CDR1 SQVTM and CDR2 ANQGSEA. The CDR3 is made up of 11 amino acids. V gave up 7 bases and J gave up 7 bases, with 14 bases separating them.